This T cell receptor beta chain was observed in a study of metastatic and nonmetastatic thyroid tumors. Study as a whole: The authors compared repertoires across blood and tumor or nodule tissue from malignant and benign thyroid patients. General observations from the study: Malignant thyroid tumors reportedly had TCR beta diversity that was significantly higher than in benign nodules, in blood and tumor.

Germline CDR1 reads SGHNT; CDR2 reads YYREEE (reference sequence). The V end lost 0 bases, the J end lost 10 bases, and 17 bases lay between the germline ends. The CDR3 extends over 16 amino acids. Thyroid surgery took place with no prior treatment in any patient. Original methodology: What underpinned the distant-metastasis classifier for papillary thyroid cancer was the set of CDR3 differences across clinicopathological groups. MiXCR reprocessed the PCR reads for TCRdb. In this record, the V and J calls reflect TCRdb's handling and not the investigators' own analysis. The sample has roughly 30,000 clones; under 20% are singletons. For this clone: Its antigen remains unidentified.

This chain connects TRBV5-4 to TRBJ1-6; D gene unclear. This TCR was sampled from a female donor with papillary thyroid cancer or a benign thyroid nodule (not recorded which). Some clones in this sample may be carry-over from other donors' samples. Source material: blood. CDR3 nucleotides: TGTGCCAGCAGCTTGGGGGGAGAAAGCGGAGGCTCACCCCTCCACTTT. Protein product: CASSLGGESGGSPLHF.